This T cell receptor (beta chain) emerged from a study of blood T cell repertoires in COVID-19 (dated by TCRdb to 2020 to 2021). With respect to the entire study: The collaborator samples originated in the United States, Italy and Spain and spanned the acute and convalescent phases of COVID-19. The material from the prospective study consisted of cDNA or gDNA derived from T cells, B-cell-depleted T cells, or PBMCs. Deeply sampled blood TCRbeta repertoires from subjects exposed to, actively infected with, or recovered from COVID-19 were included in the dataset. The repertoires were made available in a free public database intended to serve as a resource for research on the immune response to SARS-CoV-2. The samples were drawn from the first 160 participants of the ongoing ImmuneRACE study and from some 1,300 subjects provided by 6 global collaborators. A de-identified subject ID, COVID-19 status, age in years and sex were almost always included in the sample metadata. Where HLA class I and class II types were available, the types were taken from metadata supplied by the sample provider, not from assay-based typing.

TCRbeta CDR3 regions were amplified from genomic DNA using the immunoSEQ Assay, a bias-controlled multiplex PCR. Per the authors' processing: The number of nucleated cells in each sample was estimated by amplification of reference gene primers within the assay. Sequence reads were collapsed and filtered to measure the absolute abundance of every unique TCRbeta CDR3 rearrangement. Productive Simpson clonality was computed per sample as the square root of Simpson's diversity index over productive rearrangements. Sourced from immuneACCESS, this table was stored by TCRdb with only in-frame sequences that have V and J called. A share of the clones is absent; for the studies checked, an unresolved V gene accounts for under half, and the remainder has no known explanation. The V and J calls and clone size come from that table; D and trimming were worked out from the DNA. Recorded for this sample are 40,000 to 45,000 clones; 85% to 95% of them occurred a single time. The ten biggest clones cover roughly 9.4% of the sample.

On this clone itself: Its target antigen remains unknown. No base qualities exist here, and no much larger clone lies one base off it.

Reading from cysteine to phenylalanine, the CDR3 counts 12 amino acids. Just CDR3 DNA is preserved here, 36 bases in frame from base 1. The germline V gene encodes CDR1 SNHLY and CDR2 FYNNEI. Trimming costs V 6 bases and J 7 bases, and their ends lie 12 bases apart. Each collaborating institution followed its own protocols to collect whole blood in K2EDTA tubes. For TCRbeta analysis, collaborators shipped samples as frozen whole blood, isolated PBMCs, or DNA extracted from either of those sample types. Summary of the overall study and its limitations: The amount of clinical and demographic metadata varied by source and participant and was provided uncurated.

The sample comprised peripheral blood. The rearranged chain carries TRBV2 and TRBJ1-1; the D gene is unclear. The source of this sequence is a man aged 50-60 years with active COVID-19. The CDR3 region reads CASRLMEVEAFF. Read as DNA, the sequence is TGTGCCAGCAGACTGATGGAGGTTGAAGCTTTCTTT.